This T cell receptor beta chain was identified in a study of blood T cells in healthy people across ages. Study-wide points: Estimated diversity across one million T cells was deemed an underestimate.

CDR1 and CDR2 from the germline V gene are DFQATT and SNEGSKA (reference sequence). With 5 bases clipped from V and 5 bases from J, the junction kept 5 bases outside the gene matches. The CDR3 consists of 14 residues. A second about 6 to 11 cycle PCR used barcoded and J-beta primers. One entry per CDR3 protein, called by TCRdb with MiXCR from the 5' RACE reads. The sample carries fewer than 900,000 distinct CDR3 sequences, 35% to 40% recorded once. This clonotype was detected only once. The antigen is undetermined. The sample was blood. The TCR sequence derives from a man between 18 and 29 years old in good health. The V and J genes are TRBV20-1 and TRBJ2-2, with 10 positions matching TRBD2. CDR3 residues: CSALAGGHTGELFF. As DNA, the CDR3 is TGCAGTGCTTTAGCGGGGGGCCATACCGGGGAGCTGTTTTTT.